What follows are 23 T cell receptor beta chains derived from one specimen sequenced in a study of blood T cell repertoires in COVID-19. The table came from immunoSEQ multiplex PCR; TCRdb's copy has only in-frame clones and leaves some out. The table includes almost 300,000 clones, around nine tenths detected once. Sequences were obtained from peripheral blood. The receptors were sampled from a man aged 65 to 85 with acute or convalescent COVID-19.

The genes are TRBV6-6 and TRBJ2-2; TRBD1 matches at 10 bases. With V trimmed by 2 bases and J by 6 bases, 0 bases remained unmatched. The germline V gene has CDR1 MNHNY and CDR2 SVGAGI (reference sequence). The CDR3 runs to 14 residues. The CDR3 loop is CASSYDRGPGELFF. The CDR3 nucleotides read TGTGCCAGCAGTTACGACAGGGGGCCCGGGGAGCTGTTTTTT.

The CDR3 spells CASSPPAGLAGGPHNEQFF. CDR3 DNA: TGTGCCAGCAGCCCTCCAGCCGGACTAGCGGGAGGGCCTCATAATGAGCAGTTCTTC. The chain employs TRBV7-9 and TRBJ2-1, with 15 positions matching TRBD2. The CDR3 has 19 residues. Germline loops: CDR1 SEHNR, CDR2 FQNEAQ (reference sequence). Losses at the gene ends were 5 bases for V and 7 bases for J; bases not matched to a gene: 15.

A few counts support this clone. The rearrangement joins TRBV2 to TRBJ1-5; D is unclear. There are 14 residues in the CDR3. Germline V gene lookup returns CDR1 SNHLY and CDR2 FYNNEI. Trimming shortened V by 3 bases and J by 4 bases, and 10 bases separated the two germline ends. Here the CDR3 reads CASSDSLGNQPQHF. The CDR3 DNA is TGTGCCAGCAGTGACTCGCTAGGAAATCAGCCCCAGCATTTT. Combining the CDR3 with reference TRBV2 and TRBJ1-5 gives the whole variable domain EPEVTQTPSHQVTQMGQEVILRCVPISNHLYFYWYRQILGQKVEFLVSFYNNEISEKSEIFDDQFSVERPDGSNFTLKIRSTKLEDSAMYFCASSDSLGNQPQHFGDGTRLSIL.

This clone was seen only once. This chain uses TRBV6-5 with TRBJ1-2, with 8 bases fitting TRBD1. Germline V gene lookup returns CDR1 MNHEY and CDR2 SVGAGI. The CDR3 sequence is 13 residues long. V dropped 6 bases and J dropped 8; count of bases not matched to a gene: 8. The CDR3 nucleotides read TGTGCCAGCAGCGCTGGACAGGGAATCGGCTACACCTTC. This encodes CASSAGQGIGYTF.

The chain combines TRBV5-1 with TRBJ2-5; TRBD2 matches at 9 bases. The CDR3 runs 15 residues. V trimming: 4 bases; J trimming: 5 bases; junction bases outside the gene matches: 9. CDR1 and CDR2 (germline): SGHRS, YFSETQ. CDR3 amino acids: CASSKMGLAQETQYF. The CDR3 nucleotides are TGCGCCAGCAGCAAAATGGGACTAGCTCAGGAGACCCAGTACTTC.

In this sample, this clone turned up a few times. This sequence joins TRBV7-9 and TRBJ1-2, with unresolved D. V lost 5 bases to trimming and J lost 1 base, with 8 bases between them. The germline gives CDR1 SEHNR, CDR2 FQNEAQ (reference sequence). The CDR3 covers 13 residues. CDR3 nucleotides: TGTGCCAGCAGCCTAGACATTAACTATGGCTACACCTTC. As protein: CASSLDINYGYTF.

The rearrangement uses TRBV5-8 and TRBJ2-5; tentative D call: TRBD1 (7 bases). The CDR3 spans 14 residues. The V and J ends lost 4 bases and 2 bases respectively, with 12 bases between them. Germline V lookup: CDR1 SGHTS, CDR2 YDEGEE. The CDR3 here is CASSRGTAQETQYF. In DNA, the CDR3 is TGTGCCAGCAGCCGGGGGACAGCACAAGAGACCCAGTACTTC. The complete variable domain, with remaining parts taken from reference TRBV5-8 and TRBJ2-5, reads EAGVTQSPTHLIKTRGQQATLRCSPISGHTSVYWYQQALGLGLQFLLWYDEGEERNRGNFPPRFSGRQFPNYSSELNVNALELEDSALYLCASSRGTAQETQYFGPGTRLLVL.

J is TRBJ1-1 and V is TRBV7-8; D gene ambiguous. Trimming left V 10 bases short and J 1 base short, with 19 bases between. Germline V gene lookup returns CDR1 SGHVS and CDR2 FQNEAQ. This CDR3 contains 15 residues. CDR3: CAIGPQIRGNTEAFF. CDR3 nucleotide sequence: TGTGCCATCGGTCCTCAGATCCGGGGGAACACTGAAGCTTTCTTT.

This sequence joins TRBV2 and TRBJ1-5; tentatively, D is TRBD1 (5 bases). Per germline, CDR1 SNHLY and CDR2 FYNNEI. The CDR3 totals 14 residues. Trimming left V 1 base short and J 7 bases short, with 11 bases between. CDR3 region: CASSEGQGEQPQHF. The CDR3 nucleotides are TGTGCCAGCAGTGAAGGGCAGGGCGAACAGCCCCAGCATTTT.

This clone has more than one count but fewer than ten. V and J are TRBV6-1 and TRBJ1-5, with D hard to call. The V end lost 2 bases, the J end lost 2 bases, and 4 bases lay between the germline ends. Germline CDR1 MNHNS, CDR2 SASEGT. The CDR3 is made up of 13 amino acids. The CDR3 here is CASSEPGNQPQHF. The CDR3 nucleotides are TGTGCCAGCAGTGAACCCGGCAATCAGCCCCAGCATTTT.

The chain combines TRBV5-1 with TRBJ2-2; D unresolved. The CDR3 consists of 12 residues. Germline values: CDR1 SGHRS, CDR2 YFSETQ. V was cut by 5 bases and J by 8 bases, with 10 bases left in between. The CDR3 loop reads CASSQNSGELFF. In DNA form, the CDR3 reads TGCGCCAGCAGTCAAAACTCTGGGGAGCTGTTTTTT.

V and J are TRBV5-6 and TRBJ2-7; D is unresolved. V was shortened by 1 base and J by 3 bases, with 8 bases between the two germline ends. CDR1 is SGHDT, CDR2 YYEEEE, per germline. This CDR3 has 13 amino acids. The CDR3 protein is CASSLIPGYEQYF. The CDR3 bases are TGTGCCAGCAGCTTGATACCAGGCTACGAGCAGTACTTC. Complete variable domain (other parts from reference TRBV5-6 and TRBJ2-7): DAGVTQSPTHLIKTRGQQVTLRCSPKSGHDTVSWYQQALGQGPQFIFQYYEEEERQRGNFPDRFSGHQFPNYSSELNVNALLLGDSALYLCASSLIPGYEQYFGPGTRLTVT.

The J gene is TRBJ1-2, the V gene TRBV14, with 8 bases matching TRBD1. Germline values: CDR1 SGHDN, CDR2 FVKESK. The CDR3 contains 15 residues. The trim removed 7 bases at V and 4 bases at J, leaving 11 bases unmatched. CDR3 coding DNA: TGTGCCAGCACCACGGACAGGGCGGCTGGCTATGGCTACACCTTC. Translating gives CASTTDRAAGYGYTF.

The rearrangement uses TRBV7-2 and TRBJ1-5; tentative D call: TRBD1 (5 bases). The V gene's germline CDR1 is SGHTA and CDR2 FQGNSA. CDR3 size: 16 residues. Deletions cut 0 bases from V and 5 bases from J, with 14 bases between. CDR3: CASSLAGGRDDQPQHF. The CDR3 region has the DNA TGTGCCAGCAGCTTAGCCGGGGGTAGGGACGATCAGCCCCAGCATTTT.

This rearrangement joins TRBV4-1 to TRBJ1-3; D perhaps matches TRBD1 (6 bases). This CDR3 has 14 amino acids. The V end lost 3 bases, the J end lost 2 bases, and 8 bases lay between the germline ends. Germline assignment: CDR1 MGHRA and CDR2 YSYEKL. The CDR3 spells CASSHPGAGNTIYF. In nucleotides, the CDR3 is TGCGCCAGCAGCCACCCAGGGGCTGGAAACACCATATATTTT.

The chain links TRBV7-6 to TRBJ2-5, with 8 bases matching TRBD1. The CDR3 covers 15 residues. Germline assignment: CDR1 SGHVS and CDR2 FNYEAQ. J lost 1 base, V lost 3 bases, and 4 bases had no gene match. The CDR3 here is CASSLRDRPQETQYF. Here the CDR3 DNA reads TGTGCCAGCAGCTTGCGGGACAGGCCCCAAGAGACCCAGTACTTC.

V usage is TRBV5-5 and J usage is TRBJ1-1; 10 bases align to TRBD1. The CDR3 contains 15 residues. With V trimmed by 2 bases and J by 5 bases, 6 bases remained unmatched. Germline V gene sequence: CDR1 SGHKS, CDR2 YYEKEE (reference sequence). The CDR3 loop reads CASSFLDRGLTEAFF. CDR3 coding DNA: TGTGCCAGCAGCTTCTTGGACAGGGGGTTAACTGAAGCTTTCTTT.

CDR3: CASSLQGGPGTQYF. CDR3 nucleotides: TGTGCCAGCAGCTTACAGGGGGGCCCGGGAACCCAGTACTTC. The chain has TRBV7-9 and TRBJ2-5; D is possibly TRBD1 (7 bases). The germline CDR1 and CDR2 sequences are SEHNR and FQNEAQ (reference sequence). Trimming removed 2 bases from V and 8 bases from J, with 15 bases in between. The CDR3 has 14 residues.

The chain couples TRBV4-3 to TRBJ1-5; D is ambiguous. V was clipped by 0 bases and J by 2 bases, with 11 bases between them. Germline loops: CDR1 LGHNA, CDR2 YSLEER. The CDR3 totals 16 residues. DNA for the CDR3: TGCGCCAGCAGCCAAGATGCCAGTTACGGCAATCAGCCCCAGCATTTT. Amino acids: CASSQDASYGNQPQHF.

The chain employs TRBV4-1 and TRBJ1-4, with D tentatively TRBD1 (5 bases). Trimming pared 1 base from V and 8 bases from J, leaving 20 bases between. The CDR3 is 17 amino acids. Germline-derived CDR1 and CDR2 are MGHRA and YSYEKL. The CDR3 reads CASSQVLLGQRQEKLFF. The CDR3 bases are TGCGCCAGCAGCCAAGTTTTGCTAGGCCAACGACAGGAAAAACTGTTTTTT.

The gene calls are TRBV6-5 and TRBJ2-1; 8 nucleotides align to TRBD2. The CDR3 is made up of 15 amino acids. Trimming at V came to 7 bases and at J to 4 bases, leaving 9 bases not matched to a gene. CDR1 is MNHEY and CDR2 is SVGAGI in the germline V gene. CDR3 residues: CASKRQRESYNEQFF. The CDR3 DNA follows: TGTGCCAGCAAGCGCCAGCGGGAGAGTTACAATGAGCAGTTCTTC.

The genes are TRBV10-3 and TRBJ1-6; 7 bases fit TRBD1. V trimming: 6 bases; J trimming: 5 bases; junction bases outside the gene matches: 4. Looked up from germline, CDR1 is ENHRY and CDR2 is SYGVKD. This CDR3 contains 14 residues. CDR3 sequence: CAISRDRNNSPLHF. The CDR3 DNA reads TGTGCCATCAGCCGGGACAGAAATAATTCACCCCTCCACTTT.

The chain recombines TRBV7-2 with TRBJ2-7; D possibly corresponds to TRBD2 (5 bases). With 8 bases removed from V and 2 bases from J, the gap between germline ends came to 16 bases. Germline lookup yields CDR1 SGHTA and CDR2 FQGNSA. This CDR3 spans 14 amino acids. CDR3 protein: CASASLTRTYEQYF. CDR3 nucleotides: TGTGCCAGCGCTAGCCTGACCCGTACCTACGAGCAGTACTTC.